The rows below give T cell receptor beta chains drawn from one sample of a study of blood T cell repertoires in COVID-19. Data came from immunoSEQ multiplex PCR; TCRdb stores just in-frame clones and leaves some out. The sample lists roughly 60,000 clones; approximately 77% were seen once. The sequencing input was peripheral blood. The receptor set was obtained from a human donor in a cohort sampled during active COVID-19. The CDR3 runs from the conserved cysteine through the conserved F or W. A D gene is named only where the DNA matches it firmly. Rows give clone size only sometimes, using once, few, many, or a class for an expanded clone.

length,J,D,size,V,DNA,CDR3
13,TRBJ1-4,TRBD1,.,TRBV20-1,TGCAGTGCTAGTCTGGGACAGGATGAAAAACTGTTTTTT,CSASLGQDEKLFF
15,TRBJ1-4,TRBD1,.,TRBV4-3,TGCGCCAGCAGCCCCCGGGACAGGGCAAATGAAAAACTGTTTTTT,CASSPRDRANEKLFF
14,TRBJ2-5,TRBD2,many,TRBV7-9,TGTGCCAGCAGCGGTGGGACTAAACGAGAGACCCAGTACTTC,CASSGGTKRETQYF
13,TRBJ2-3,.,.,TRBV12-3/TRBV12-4,TGTGCCAGCAGCCGGGCCTGGAGGGAGACGCAGTATTTT,CASSRAWRETQYF
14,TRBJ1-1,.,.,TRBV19,TGTGCCAGTAGTATTACCCCAAGGGGCCCTGAAGCTTTCTTT,CASSITPRGPEAFF
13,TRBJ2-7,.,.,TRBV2,TGTGCCAGCATGGTGGGACATCGCTACGAGCAGTACTTC,CASMVGHRYEQYF
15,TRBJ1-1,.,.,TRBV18,TGTGCCAGCTCAGTTTATACAGGTGTGAACACTGAAGCTTTCTTT,CASSVYTGVNTEAFF
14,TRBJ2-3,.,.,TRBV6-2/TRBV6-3,TGTGCCAGCAGTTACTCTAGCAGCGCAGATACGCAGTATTTT,CASSYSSSADTQYF
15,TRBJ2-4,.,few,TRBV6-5,TGTGCCAGCAGTCTAGGTCCCTTAGCCAAAAACATTCAGTACTTC,CASSLGPLAKNIQYF
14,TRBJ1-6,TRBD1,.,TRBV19,TGTGCCAGTAGTGCCGGGACAGTAAATTCACCCCTCCACTTT,CASSAGTVNSPLHF
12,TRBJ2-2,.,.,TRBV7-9,TGTGCCAGCAGCCAGGGATCCGGGGAGCTGTTTTTT,CASSQGSGELFF
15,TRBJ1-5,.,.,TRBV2,TGTGCCAGCAGTGAACAGGAGGGGAGGGCTCAGCCCCAGCATTTT,CASSEQEGRAQPQHF
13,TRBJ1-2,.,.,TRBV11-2,TGTGCCAGCAGCTCGCCGAGCCCCTATGGCTACACCTTC,CASSSPSPYGYTF
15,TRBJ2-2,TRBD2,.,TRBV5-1,TGCGCCAGCAGCCTTAGCGGGAGTGTCACCGGGGAGCTGTTTTTT,CASSLSGSVTGELFF
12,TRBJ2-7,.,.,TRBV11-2,TGTGCCAGCAGCCCAGGGGCTTACGAGCAGTACTTC,CASSPGAYEQYF
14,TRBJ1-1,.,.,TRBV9,TGTGCCAGCGCTCGAGGGATCATGAACACTGAAGCTTTCTTT,CASARGIMNTEAFF
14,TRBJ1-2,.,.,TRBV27,TGTGCCAGCAGTTTATCGGGCAGACCAGCTGGCTACACCTTC,CASSLSGRPAGYTF
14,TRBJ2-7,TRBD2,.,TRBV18,TGTGCCAGCCGGACCGGGACTACGACCTACGAGCAGTACTTC,CASRTGTTTYEQYF
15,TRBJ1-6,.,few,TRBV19,TGTGCCAGTGGCCGGGGGATATCCTATAATTCACCCCTCCACTTT,CASGRGISYNSPLHF
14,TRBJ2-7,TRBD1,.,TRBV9,TGTGCCAGCAGCGTAGAGGACAGGTACTACGAGCAGTACTTC,CASSVEDRYYEQYF
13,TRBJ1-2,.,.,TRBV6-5,TGTGCCAGCAGTTATAGTCCCAACTATGGCTACACCTTC,CASSYSPNYGYTF
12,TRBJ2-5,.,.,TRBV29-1,TGCAGCGTTGAAATAGGAGGTGAGACCCAGTACTTC,CSVEIGGETQYF
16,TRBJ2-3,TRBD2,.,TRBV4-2,TGTGCCAGCAGCCTCGGCCAGCGGGGGGGTGGAGATACGCAGTATTTT,CASSLGQRGGGDTQYF
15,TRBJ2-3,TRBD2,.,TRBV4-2,TGTGCCAGCAGCCAAGATAAACTAGCGGAAGATACGCAGTATTTT,CASSQDKLAEDTQYF
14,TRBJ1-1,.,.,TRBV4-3,TGCGCCAGCAGCCAAGATCACAGCTACACTGAAGCTTTCTTT,CASSQDHSYTEAFF
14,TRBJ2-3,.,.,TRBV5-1,TGCGCCAGCAGCAGCCAGGGGTCAACAGATACGCAGTATTTT,CASSSQGSTDTQYF
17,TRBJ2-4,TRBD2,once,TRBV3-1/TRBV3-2,TGTGCCAGCAGCCAAGAGCGGGGGGGCCGTGGCAAAAACATTCAGTACTTC,CASSQERGGRGKNIQYF
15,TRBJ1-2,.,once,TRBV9,TGTGCCAGCAGCGTAGGGGGAGGGCCGCACTATGGCTACACCTTC,CASSVGGGPHYGYTF
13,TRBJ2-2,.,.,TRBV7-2,TGTGCCAGCAGCTTGGGGCTGCACCGGGAGCTGTTTTTT,CASSLGLHRELFF
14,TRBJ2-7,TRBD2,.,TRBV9,TGTGCCAGCAGCGTTAGCGGGAGCGCCTACGAGCAGTACTTC,CASSVSGSAYEQYF
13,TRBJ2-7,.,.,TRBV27,TGTGCCATCCCCCGACAGGGGAGGGACGAGCAGTACTTC,CAIPRQGRDEQYF
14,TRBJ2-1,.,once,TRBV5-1,TGCGCCAGCAGCTCGTCCCGCCTGGAGGATGAGCAGTTCTTC,CASSSSRLEDEQFF
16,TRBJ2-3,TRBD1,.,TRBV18,TGTGCCAGCTCTCGTCGGTCGGGACAGGGCACAGATACGCAGTATTTT,CASSRRSGQGTDTQYF
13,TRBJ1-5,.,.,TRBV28,TGTGCCAGCAGTCGACAGGCTACTCAGCCCCAGCATTTT,CASSRQATQPQHF
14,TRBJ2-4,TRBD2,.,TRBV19,TGTGCCAGTAGTATGAGCGGGACCAGTAACATTCAGTACTTC,CASSMSGTSNIQYF
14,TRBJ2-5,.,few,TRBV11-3,TGTGCCAGCAGCCTGGGGGGTCCTGAAGAGACCCAGTACTTC,CASSLGGPEETQYF
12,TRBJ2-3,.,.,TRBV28,TGTGCCAGCACTAGCAGCACAGATACGCAGTATTTT,CASTSSTDTQYF
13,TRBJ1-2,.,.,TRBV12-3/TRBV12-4,TGTGCCAGCAGTTCCGGGACAATCTATGGCTACACCTTC,CASSSGTIYGYTF
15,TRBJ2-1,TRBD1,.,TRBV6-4,TGTGCCAGCAGCCGGGACAGTAGCTCCTACAATGAGCAGTTCTTC,CASSRDSSSYNEQFF
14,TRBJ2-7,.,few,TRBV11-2,TGTGCCAGCAGCTTGTCTCCCGCGAACTACGAGCAGTACTTC,CASSLSPANYEQYF
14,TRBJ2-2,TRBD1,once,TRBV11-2,TGTGCCAGCAGCTCACAGGGGGACACCGGGGAGCTGTTTTTT,CASSSQGDTGELFF
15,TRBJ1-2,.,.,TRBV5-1,TGCGCCAGCAGCCTGCGCGGGGCGGCTAACTATGGCTACACCTTC,CASSLRGAANYGYTF
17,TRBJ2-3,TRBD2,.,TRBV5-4,TGTGCCAGCAGCTTGACAAGCGGGGGGGGTCTCACAGATACGCAGTATTTT,CASSLTSGGGLTDTQYF
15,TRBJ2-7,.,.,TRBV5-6,TGTGCCAGCAGCTCCTGGGCCAGTCAAATCGACGAGCAGTACTTC,CASSSWASQIDEQYF
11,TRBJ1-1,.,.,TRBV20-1,TGCAGTGCTAATTCCGACACTGAAGCTTTCTTT,CSANSDTEAFF
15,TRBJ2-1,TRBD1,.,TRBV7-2,TGTGCCAGCAGCTCGACCGGGACAGATTACAATGAGCAGTTCTTC,CASSSTGTDYNEQFF
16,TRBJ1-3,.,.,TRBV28,TGTGCCAGCAGACCATGGGGGACAAGCTCTGGAAACACCATATATTTT,CASRPWGTSSGNTIYF
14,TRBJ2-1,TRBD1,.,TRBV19,TGTGCCACCAAGGGGACAGGTACCTACAATGAGCAGTTCTTC,CATKGTGTYNEQFF
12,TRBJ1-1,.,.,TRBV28,TGTGCCAGCAGCTGGACAGCCACTGAAGCTTTCTTT,CASSWTATEAFF
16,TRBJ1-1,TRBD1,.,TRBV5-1,TGCGCCAGCACCGTACAGGGGGGTCCCATGAACACTGAAGCTTTCTTT,CASTVQGGPMNTEAFF
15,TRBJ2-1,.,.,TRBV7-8,TGTGCCAGCAGCCGATCGGGGGACTCCTACAATGAGCAGTTCTTC,CASSRSGDSYNEQFF
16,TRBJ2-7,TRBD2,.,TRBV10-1,TGCGCCAGCAGTGAGGGACTAGCGGGAGTAGGATACGAGCAGTACTTC,CASSEGLAGVGYEQYF
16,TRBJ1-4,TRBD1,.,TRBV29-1,TGCAGCGCCTCGTCCCGGGACAGCGCAACTAATGAAAAACTGTTTTTT,CSASSRDSATNEKLFF
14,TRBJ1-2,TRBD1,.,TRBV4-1,TGCGCCAGCAGCCACGACCCGGGACAGGGGCCCTACACCTTC,CASSHDPGQGPYTF
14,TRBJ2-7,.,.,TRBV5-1,TGCGCCAGCAGCTTGGGTACGGGAACCTACGAGCAGTACTTC,CASSLGTGTYEQYF
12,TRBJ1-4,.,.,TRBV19,TGTGCCAGTAGTACAGGGTACGAAAAACTGTTTTTT,CASSTGYEKLFF